The 10 T cell receptor beta chains in this list originate from one sample, sequenced in a study of blood T cell repertoires in COVID-19. Sequenced by immunoSEQ multiplex PCR; TCRdb stores in-frame clones only, minus some. The table includes over 200,000 clones, approximately 87% detected once. The sequenced material came from PBMCs or T cells enriched from blood (not recorded which). These receptor sequences come from a woman between 50 and 59 years old in a cohort exposed to, infected with or recovered from COVID-19 (not recorded which).

This chain uses TRBV4-1 with TRBJ1-3, with a possible D match to TRBD1 (5 bases). V shed 1 base and J shed 0 bases, with 16 bases lying between them. The CDR3 loop spans 18 amino acids. CDR1 and CDR2 from the germline V gene are MGHRA and YSYEKL. The CDR3 nucleotides read TGCGCCAGCAGCCAAGGGATCCTCCGACAGAGCTCTGGAAACACCATATATTTT. It is translated as CASSQGILRQSSGNTIYF.

The chain employs TRBV11-2 and TRBJ1-6, with D unclear. Trimming cost V 5 bases and J 7 bases, with 6 bases left between them. Germline V gives CDR1 SGHAT, CDR2 FQNNGV. This CDR3 has 12 residues. The CDR3 protein is CASSNTNSPLHF. CDR3 bases: TGTGCCAGCAGCAACACAAATTCACCCCTCCACTTT.

The V gene is TRBV10-1, the J gene TRBJ1-1; 8 bases line up with TRBD1. The CDR3 extends over 15 amino acids. Germline V lookup: CDR1 WNHNN, CDR2 SYGVQD (reference sequence). V dropped 6 bases and J dropped 3; count of bases not matched to a gene: 9. CDR3 protein: CASRIETGVDTEAFF. The CDR3 DNA is TGCGCCAGCAGAATAGAGACAGGGGTGGACACTGAAGCTTTCTTT.

This clone was recorded once. This chain connects TRBV12-3 or TRBV12-4 to TRBJ1-1; unclear D gene. V lost 3 bases and J 7 bases, leaving 12 bases between the germline ends. The CDR3 sequence is 13 residues long. The DNA for the CDR3 is TGTGCCAGCAGTTTGAGGGCAACAAGTGAAGCTTTCTTT. It specifies CASSLRATSEAFF.

The chain recombines TRBV5-5 with TRBJ2-7, with TRBD2 matching over 7 bases. With V trimmed by 2 bases and J by 6 bases, 2 bases remained unmatched. The CDR3 spans 12 residues. Germline CDR1 reads SGHKS; CDR2 reads YYEKEE (reference sequence). In DNA form, the CDR3 reads TGTGCCAGCAGCTTTCAGCGGGGCGAGCAGTACTTC. Protein product: CASSFQRGEQYF.

The chain couples TRBV7-2 to TRBJ1-4, with TRBD1 matching over 11 bases. The V segment lost 6 bases and the J segment 12 bases; nucleotides outside the gene matches: 9. The CDR3 contains 14 residues. CDR1 is SGHTA and CDR2 is FQGNSA in the germline V gene. CDR3 residues: CASSRTGGLGELFF. As DNA, the CDR3 is TGTGCCAGCAGTCGGACAGGGGGCCTCGGTGAACTGTTTTTT.

This chain connects TRBV5-1 to TRBJ1-6, with D perhaps matching TRBD1 (5 bases). V lost 2 bases and J 7 bases, leaving 13 bases between the germline ends. Germline values: CDR1 SGHRS, CDR2 YFSETQ. The CDR3 sequence is 15 residues long. The CDR3 coding sequence is TGCGCCAGCAGCTTACGACAGCTCCAGAATTCACCCCTCCACTTT. Its translation is CASSLRQLQNSPLHF.

The chain combines TRBV2 with TRBJ2-1; 9 nucleotides line up with TRBD2. The CDR3 is 17 amino acids. With V trimmed by 0 bases and J by 3 bases, 6 bases remained unmatched. The germline V gene has CDR1 SNHLY and CDR2 FYNNEI. The CDR3 sequence is CASSEAGSGGYYNEQFF. DNA for the CDR3: TGTGCCAGCAGTGAAGCGGGTAGCGGGGGTTACTACAATGAGCAGTTCTTC. Filled out from reference TRBV2 and TRBJ2-1, the complete variable domain reads EPEVTQTPSHQVTQMGQEVILRCVPISNHLYFYWYRQILGQKVEFLVSFYNNEISEKSEIFDDQFSVERPDGSNFTLKIRSTKLEDSAMYFCASSEAGSGGYYNEQFFGPGTRLTVL.

The chain uses TRBV6-5 and TRBJ2-7; 7 bases match TRBD1. The CDR3 totals 15 residues. V lost 0 bases, J lost 3 bases, and 5 bases stayed unmatched. The germline V gene has CDR1 MNHEY and CDR2 SVGAGI. The CDR3 loop reads CASSYSGQPDYEQYF. In DNA, the CDR3 is TGTGCCAGCAGTTACTCGGGACAGCCTGACTACGAGCAGTACTTC.

This clone was detected only a few times. This chain connects TRBV18 to TRBJ1-1; 9 bases fit TRBD1. Germline V gives CDR1 KGHSH, CDR2 LQKENI. CDR3 length: 13 amino acids. V lost 4 bases and J lost 5; bases outside the gene matches: 2. CDR3 nucleotides: TGTGCCAGCTCACTACAGGGGGCAACTGAAGCTTTCTTT. Translated, it gives CASSLQGATEAFF.